This TCR beta chain was observed in a study of metastatic and nonmetastatic thyroid tumors (dated by TCRdb to 2019 to 2021). With regard to the full study: Repertoires were compared across peripheral blood and tumor or nodule tissue samples from malignant and benign thyroid patients.

None of the patients had been given any treatment before thyroid surgery. Using T-cell receptor beta sequencing, the study looked back at clinical samples from patients collected from the early 2010s to the late 2010s. Many counts were recorded for this clone. Its recognized antigen is unknown. No qualities accompany the bases; no much larger clone lies one base away. Summary of the overall study and its limitations: In both blood and tumor samples, TCR beta diversity was reported to be significantly higher in malignant tumors than in benign nodules.

The library was built by means of PCR. Sequencing was performed on an Illumina HiSeq 4000. High-throughput sequencing was used to profile the CDR3 region of the TCR beta-chain in every patient. Per the authors' processing: CDR3 differences across clinicopathological groups were used to build a classifier for discriminating distant-metastatic papillary thyroid cancer patients. To measure repertoire diversity the researchers used the Shannon index, while the Morisita-Horn index served to gauge how similar the tumor and blood repertoires were. The raw public reads went through TCRdb reprocessing: fastp at Q25, MiXCR clone calling, in-frame beta chains kept. The V and J calls come from TCRdb's annotation, not from the publication. Counted in this sample were around 18,000 clones; approximately 12% of them appeared once. The ten most abundant clones make up about 16% of the sample. The sequence came from a female donor with papillary thyroid cancer or a benign thyroid nodule (not recorded which). Some clones in this sample may be carry-over from other donors' samples. Sample: tumor tissue.

The DNA reads as follows: TGTGCCAGCAGAACTAGCGGGGGCTACAATGAGCAGTTCTTC. It translates as CASRTSGGYNEQFF. The chain is assembled from TRBV12-3 or TRBV12-4 and TRBJ2-1; TRBD2 fits 11 bases in the junction. The germline V end is reduced by 6 bases and the J end by 3 bases; junction bases left unmatched: 1. Reading from cysteine to phenylalanine, the CDR3 counts 14 amino acids. CDR3 DNA only is kept here, 42 bases in frame from base 1.